This TCR beta chain is drawn from a study of shared clonotypes between healthy human individuals. For the study at large: In total, the donors were two women and a few men aged 18 to 49. Per-donor plates numbered three CD4 naive, three CD4 memory, two CD8 naive and one CD8 memory.

CD45RO-negative CD8 cells positively selected for CCR7 made up the naive population, which excluded terminally differentiated effector memory CD45RA+ cells. Healthy adults negative for HIV, lacking recent acute infections or vaccinations, served as donors. Repertoires were generated with immunoSEQ multiplex PCR, while TCRdb's copy carries only in-frame clones and drops some. The sample consists of around 580,000 clones, roughly 98% of them appearing once. CDR1 is MNHEY and CDR2 is SMNVEV in the germline V gene (reference sequence). The CDR3 runs to 15 residues. V lost 5 bases, J lost 9 bases, and 20 bases lay in between.

The sequenced material came from naive CD8+ T cells sorted from blood. The sequence derives from a young man in good health. The chain joins TRBV27 to TRBJ2-1; D not certain. The CDR3 DNA follows: TGTGCCAGCAGTCCCGTCCAGGTAATGCAAGTTGAGCAGTTCTTC. It yields the protein CASSPVQVMQVEQFF.